These 16 T cell receptor beta chains were all obtained from the same sample, sequenced in a study of shared clonotypes between healthy human individuals (dated by TCRdb to about 2020). Library prep was done by the immunoSEQ multiplex PCR assay. What TCRdb holds here is the immuneACCESS table cut down to in-frame rearrangements. Part of the clones is not present; checked against another copy, under half of the missing clones reflect an unresolved V gene, and the others are unexplained. The sample table shows 450,000 to 500,000 clones, and more than 75% are seen once. 12% of the sample rests with the top ten. The specimen was PBMCs. These receptors all come from a middle-aged woman in good health. Some clones in this sample may be carry-over from other donors' samples.

The V call is TRBV6-6, the J call TRBJ2-2; 8 bases map to TRBD2. J was trimmed by 1 base and V by 7 bases; bases with no gene match: 8. Germline V lookup: CDR1 MNHNY, CDR2 SVGAGI (reference sequence). The CDR3 has 16 residues. The CDR3 loop reads CASTNPSGLNTGELFF. CDR3 in DNA: TGTGCCAGCACCAACCCTAGCGGGCTGAACACCGGGGAGCTGTTTTTT.

The CDR3 bases are TGCGCCAGCAGCTTGGCAAATACCGGGACAGGAGCCTACGAGCAGTACTTC. Translating gives CASSLANTGTGAYEQYF. The chain joins TRBV5-1 to TRBJ2-5, with 8 bases identical to TRBD1. The DNA end favors TRBJ2-7, so the J call may be wrong. Germline values: CDR1 SGHRS, CDR2 YFSETQ. The CDR3 has 17 amino acids.

This sequence joins TRBV10-3 and TRBJ2-5, with 7 bases lining up with TRBD2. V was pared by 7 bases and J by 4 bases, with 9 bases of the junction left unmatched. The CDR3 has 14 residues. The germline CDR1 and CDR2 sequences are ENHRY and SYGVKD. The CDR3 here is CAIKGGPGGETQYF. Written as DNA, the CDR3 is TGTGCCATCAAGGGAGGGCCTGGGGGAGAGACCCAGTACTTC.

About this clone: At one end the junction does not follow the germline gene, possibly because of a read error. The chain employs TRBV5-1 and TRBJ2-7; 9 bases fit TRBD2. CDR3 length equals 15 residues. Germline CDR1 SGHRS, CDR2 YFSETQ. CDR3 coding DNA: TGCGCCAGCCGCTCTCAGGGGACTAGCTCCCACGAGCAGTACTTC. Its protein is CASRSQGTSSHEQYF.

This chain links TRBV9 with TRBJ2-1, with TRBD2 matching 11 bases. Germline loops: CDR1 SGDLS, CDR2 YYNGEE. V was clipped by 5 bases and J by 6 bases; unmatched bases: 4. The CDR3 has 14 residues. The DNA of the CDR3 is TGTGCCAGCAGTAACGGACTAGCGGGCAATGAGCAGTTCTTC. Amino acids: CASSNGLAGNEQFF.

This rearrangement joins TRBV25-1 to TRBJ2-4; 8 positions agree with TRBD2. CDR3 length: 14 residues. The V segment lost 5 bases and the J segment 7 bases; nucleotides outside the gene matches: 7. CDR1 and CDR2 (germline): MGHDK, SYGVNS. This CDR3 reads CASSKAGVENIQYF. For the CDR3, the DNA is TGTGCCAGCAGTAAAGCGGGAGTCGAGAACATTCAGTACTTC.

The CDR3 sequence is CARSTYRTGPVSTGELFF. CDR3 coding DNA: TGTGCCAGAAGCACATACCGGACAGGGCCCGTAAGCACCGGGGAGCTGTTTTTT. The V gene is TRBV5-3, the J gene TRBJ2-2; 8 bases agree with TRBD1. TRBV5-3 is flagged as an ORF with uncertain function. The CDR3 runs to 18 residues. Trimming removed 4 bases from V and 4 bases from J; junction bases left unmatched: 15.

The chain has TRBV5-1 and TRBJ1-2; perhaps TRBD1 as D (5 bases). This CDR3 comprises 15 residues. Trimming removed 4 bases at V and 8 bases at J, with 21 bases between. Germline CDR1 is SGHRS and CDR2 is YFSETQ. The CDR3 DNA reads as TGCGCCAGCAGCGTAACACCTGGGGCAGGGCTCGGCTACACCTTC. Translation: CASSVTPGAGLGYTF. Based on the CDR3 plus reference TRBV5-1 and TRBJ1-2, the full variable domain is KAGVTQTPRYLIKTRGQQVTLSCSPISGHRSVSWYQQTPGQGLQFLFEYFSETQRNKGNFPGRFSGRQFSNSRSEMNVSTLELGDSALYLCASSVTPGAGLGYTFGSGTRLTVV.

The gene calls are TRBV28 and TRBJ1-1, with 7 bases that match TRBD1. J was trimmed by 0 bases and V by 8 bases; bases with no gene match: 6. CDR1 is MDHEN, CDR2 SYDVKM, per germline. The CDR3 runs 14 residues. The chain's CDR3 is CASGSGQMNTEAFF. The DNA of the CDR3 is TGTGCCAGCGGATCGGGACAGATGAACACTGAAGCTTTCTTT. The variable domain in full, with the rest retrieved from reference TRBV28 and TRBJ1-1, is DVKVTQSSRYLVKRTGEKVFLECVQDMDHENMFWYRQDPGLGLRLIYFSYDVKMKEKGDIPEGYSVSREKKERFSLILESASTNQTSMYLCASGSGQMNTEAFFGQGTRLTVV.

CDR3 coding DNA: TGTGCCAGCAGCGCCTGGGGGGGCGTCTCCTACAATGAGCAGTTCTTC. Translated, it gives CASSAWGGVSYNEQFF. The chain carries TRBV4-2 and TRBJ2-1; D possibly corresponds to TRBD2 (7 bases). CDR1 is LGHNA and CDR2 is YNFKEQ in the germline V gene. Trimming took 5 bases from V and 0 from J, leaving 14 bases between them. This CDR3 comprises 16 residues.

V usage is TRBV6-6 and J usage is TRBJ2-7; D not resolved. Germline CDR1 is MNHNY and CDR2 is SVGAGI (reference sequence). V gave up 6 bases and J gave up 3 bases, with 12 bases separating them. The CDR3 consists of 13 residues. As DNA, the CDR3 is TGTGCCAGCAGCGTAGACCGAAACTACGAGCAGTACTTC. Translated: CASSVDRNYEQYF.

This chain uses TRBV30 with TRBJ2-5, with D unresolved. CDR3 length: 12 residues. Trimming cost V 0 bases and J 11 bases, with 13 bases left between them. Germline loops: CDR1 GTSNPN, CDR2 SVGIG (reference sequence). The DNA of the CDR3 is TGTGCCTGGAGTGTATTCTCCTCATTGCAGTACTTC. Its translation is CAWSVFSSLQYF.

The CDR3 nucleotides are TGTGCCAGCAGCTTAGATCGACTAGGTACCTTTGGAGATACGCAGTATTTT. Residues: CASSLDRLGTFGDTQYF. The V call is TRBV11-2, the J call TRBJ2-3, with a possible D match to TRBD2 (6 bases). Trimming left V 0 bases short and J 5 bases short, with 18 bases between. The germline gives CDR1 SGHAT, CDR2 FQNNGV. This CDR3 is 17 amino acids long.

This chain joins TRBV18 and TRBJ2-7; 12 positions match TRBD1. The CDR3 runs 17 residues. Germline CDR1 and CDR2: KGHSH and LQKENI. The J segment lost 4 bases and the V segment lost 5 bases, leaving 12 bases of the junction unmatched. The CDR3 here is CASSSITGTGGSYEQYF. CDR3 coding DNA: TGTGCCAGCTCATCGATTACCGGGACAGGGGGCAGTTACGAGCAGTACTTC.

This rearrangement joins TRBV7-9 to TRBJ1-2, with 8 bases fitting TRBD1. V was pared by 0 bases and J by 1 base, with 10 bases of the junction left unmatched. CDR1 and CDR2 (germline): SEHNR, FQNEAQ (reference sequence). The CDR3 spans 18 residues. CDR3 amino acids: CASSLATGTGRFNYGYTF. CDR3 DNA: TGTGCCAGCAGCTTAGCGACCGGGACAGGCCGATTTAACTATGGCTACACCTTC. Based on the CDR3 plus reference TRBV7-9 and TRBJ1-2, the full variable domain is DTGVSQNPRHKITKRGQNVTFRCDPISEHNRLYWYRQTLGQGPEFLTYFQNEAQLEKSRLLSDRFSAERPKGSFSTLEIQRTEQGDSAMYLCASSLATGTGRFNYGYTFGSGTRLTVV.

This chain joins TRBV30 and TRBJ1-1; 7 bases line up with TRBD1. The V gene end was trimmed by 3 bases and the J gene end by 11 bases; junction bases not matched to a gene: 9. This CDR3 contains 12 residues. In germline, CDR1 is GTSNPN, CDR2 SVGIG (reference sequence). The DNA of the CDR3 is TGTGCCTGGAGCCCGGACAGGTTTGGGGCTTTCTTT. Translation: CAWSPDRFGAFF.